Shown below are 13 T cell receptor beta chains from a single sample sequenced in a study of response to subunit inactivated influenza vaccine. TCRdb called the RT-PCR reads again in MiXCR, with one record for every CDR3 protein. The profile shows about 170,000 distinct CDR3 sequences, about 10% of them singletons. The sequences come from CD8+ T cells sorted from PBMCs, collected approximately 25 months after vaccination. These receptors all stem from a man aged 45 to 70 who received an inactivated influenza vaccine.

This clonotype was seen more than once but under ten times. The chain couples TRBV2 to TRBJ1-2; perhaps TRBD1 as D (6 bases). The V and J ends lost 4 bases and 4 bases respectively, with 13 bases between them. The CDR3 extends over 14 amino acids. CDR1 is SNHLY and CDR2 is FYNNEI in the germline V gene. CDR3 protein: CASSGIQGTYGYTF. The CDR3 nucleotides read TGTGCCAGCAGTGGCATCCAGGGGACCTATGGCTACACCTTC. Variable domain in full (rest from reference TRBV2 and TRBJ1-2): EPEVTQTPSHQVTQMGQEVILRCVPISNHLYFYWYRQILGQKVEFLVSFYNNEISEKSEIFDDQFSVERPDGSNFTLKIRSTKLEDSAMYFCASSGIQGTYGYTFGSGTRLTVV.

The rearrangement uses TRBV6-1 and TRBJ2-2; a possible D gene is TRBD1 (6 bases). This CDR3 has 14 residues. V was cut by 6 bases and J by 2 bases, with 10 bases left in between. Germline loops: CDR1 MNHNS, CDR2 SASEGT. CDR3 nucleotides: TGTGCCAGCAGCAGGGGCTCTAACACCGGGGAGCTGTTTTTT. It specifies CASSRGSNTGELFF.

The V and J genes are TRBV28 and TRBJ2-7; D might be TRBD1 or TRBD2, each matching 5 bases. Trimming shortened V by 8 bases and J by 7 bases, and 27 bases separated the two germline ends. This CDR3 comprises 16 residues. Germline-derived CDR1 and CDR2 are MDHEN and SYDVKM. The CDR3 protein is CASVTPGPSGRGEQYF. CDR3 DNA: TGTGCCAGCGTCACTCCGGGACCCTCGGGTAGGGGTGAGCAGTACTTC.

This clonotype was counted only a few times. This chain links TRBV4-2 with TRBJ2-3; 11 bases fit TRBD2. The V gene end was trimmed by 4 bases and the J gene end by 2 bases; junction bases not matched to a gene: 5. CDR3 length: 16 residues. CDR1 is LGHNA and CDR2 is YNFKEQ in the germline V gene. The CDR3 loop reads CASSPLAGGATDTQYF. CDR3 nucleotides: TGTGCCAGCAGCCCCCTAGCGGGGGGTGCCACAGATACGCAGTATTTT.

The chain links TRBV2 to TRBJ1-1; D is undetermined. The V gene lost 7 bases and the J gene lost 1 base, with 19 bases spanning the gap. The CDR3 is made up of 16 amino acids. CDR1 and CDR2 (germline): SNHLY, FYNNEI. For the CDR3, the DNA is TGTGCCAGCAATGACCCACGTGATCCTCCGAACACTGAAGCTTTCTTT. As protein: CASNDPRDPPNTEAFF. The variable domain in full, with the rest retrieved from reference TRBV2 and TRBJ1-1, is EPEVTQTPSHQVTQMGQEVILRCVPISNHLYFYWYRQILGQKVEFLVSFYNNEISEKSEIFDDQFSVERPDGSNFTLKIRSTKLEDSAMYFCASNDPRDPPNTEAFFGQGTRLTVV.

This clonotype was recorded a few times. J is TRBJ2-1 and V is TRBV4-1; D ambiguous. The germline V gene has CDR1 MGHRA and CDR2 YSYEKL. The V gene lost 3 bases and the J gene lost 7 bases, with 13 bases spanning the gap. This CDR3 is built from 14 residues. The CDR3 spells CASSHLAGSNEQFF. The DNA for the CDR3 is TGCGCCAGCAGCCACTTGGCAGGATCGAATGAGCAGTTCTTC.

This clonotype was observed a few times. The chain is built from TRBV7-8 and TRBJ2-1; 7 nucleotides align to TRBD1. The CDR3 has 15 amino acids. J lost 4 bases, V lost 7 bases, and 10 bases had no gene match. In germline, CDR1 is SGHVS, CDR2 FQNEAQ. The CDR3 DNA is TGTGCCAGCACCGAACACAGGGGAGTGTACAATGAGCAGTTCTTC. It codes for CASTEHRGVYNEQFF.

A few counts support this clonotype. The chain uses TRBV3-1 and TRBJ2-7; 11 positions match TRBD2. V lost 5 bases, J lost 5 bases, and 14 bases stayed unmatched. Germline V gene sequence: CDR1 LGHDT, CDR2 YNNKEL (reference sequence). CDR3 length equals 17 residues. CDR3 protein: CASSTRTTSGSLHEQYF. DNA for the CDR3: TGTGCCAGCAGCACCCGAACTACTAGCGGGAGTTTACACGAGCAGTACTTC.

J is TRBJ2-2 and V is TRBV21-1; the D call TRBD1 from the table was never checked on the DNA. TRBV21-1 is marked as a pseudogene. This CDR3 spans 20 amino acids. CDR3 coding DNA: TGTGCCAGCAGCTCCCGCTTCCGGGACAGGGCCCCAGATCCCTACCGGGAGCTGTTTTTT. Its translation is CASSSRFRDRAPDPYRELFF.

The rearrangement links TRBV15 to TRBJ2-5; 10 bases agree with TRBD2. Per germline, CDR1 LNHNV and CDR2 YYDKDF (reference sequence). After removal of 3 bases from V and 3 bases from J, the junction contained 13 bases not matched to a gene. This CDR3 has 18 residues. The CDR3 reads CATSRFHLAGAIEETQYF. For the CDR3, the DNA is TGTGCCACCAGCAGGTTCCATCTAGCGGGGGCCATAGAAGAGACCCAGTACTTC.

This clonotype has only a few counts. The DNA is left out, because the CDR3 cannot be placed on it with certainty; the CDR3 is given as TCRdb lists it. The rearrangement links TRBV12-3 or TRBV12-4 to TRBJ2-1; the DNA was not used to check the table's D call, TRBD1. The CDR3 totals 13 residues, both ends included. CDR3 protein: CASSFLAGSEQFF.

This sequence joins TRBV19 and TRBJ2-1; D is undetermined. With 3 bases removed from V and 4 bases from J, the gap between germline ends came to 4 bases. The germline V gene has CDR1 LNHDA and CDR2 SQIVND (reference sequence). There are 12 residues in the CDR3. In nucleotides, the CDR3 is TGTGCCAGTAGTATCCATTACAATGAGCAGTTCTTC. Encoded protein: CASSIHYNEQFF.

The sample holds a few counts of this clonotype. The chain combines TRBV30 with TRBJ1-3; 8 nucleotides match TRBD1. This CDR3 is built from 14 residues. With V trimmed by 5 bases and J by 2 bases, 5 bases remained unmatched. Per the germline V gene, CDR1 is GTSNPN and CDR2 is SVGIG (reference sequence). The CDR3 sequence: CAWSTDRAGNTIYF. DNA of the CDR3: TGTGCCTGGTCTACGGACAGGGCTGGAAACACCATATATTTT. Based on the CDR3 plus reference TRBV30 and TRBJ1-3, the full variable domain is SQTIHQWPATLVQPVGSPLSLECTVEGTSNPNLYWYRQAAGRGLQLLFYSVGIGQISSEVPQNLSASRPQDRQFILSSKKLLLSDSGFYLCAWSTDRAGNTIYFGEGSWLTVV.